This T cell receptor beta chain emerged from a study of blood T cell repertoires in COVID-19 (TCRdb year 2020). Looking at the study overall: Samples covering the acute and convalescent phases of COVID-19 were provided by collaborators in the United States, Italy and Spain. Subjects who had been exposed to COVID-19, were actively infected with it, or had recovered from it provided the deeply sampled blood TCRbeta repertoires that made up the dataset. The samples were drawn from two sources: the first 160 participants of the ongoing ImmuneRACE study, and 950 to 1,500 subjects contributed by 6 global collaborators. The repertoires were released in a freely available public database intended as a resource for research on the immune response to SARS-CoV-2. The material from the prospective study consisted of cDNA or gDNA derived from T cells, B-cell-depleted T cells, or PBMCs. Where HLA class I and class II types were available, the types were taken from metadata supplied by the sample provider, not from assay-based typing. A de-identified subject ID, COVID-19 status, age in years and sex were almost always included in the sample metadata.

The full study reports these points: The amount of clinical and demographic metadata varied by source and participant and was provided uncurated.

CDR1 and CDR2, per the germline V gene, are SGHTA and FQGNSA. The CDR3 measures 15 amino acids from cysteine to phenylalanine. Just CDR3 DNA is preserved here, 45 bases in frame from base 1. Germline trimming amounts to 1 base on V and 4 bases on J, with 6 as the count of junction bases outside the gene matches. Concerning this clone: It lacks a known antigen. The sample holds no much larger clone one base away, and base qualities are not on file.

The immunoSEQ Assay, a bias-controlled multiplex PCR, was used to amplify TCRbeta CDR3 regions from genomic DNA. Processing in the source paper ran as follows. Nucleated cell counts per sample were estimated from amplification of reference gene primers within the assay. Sequence reads were collapsed and filtered to measure the absolute abundance of every unique TCRbeta CDR3 rearrangement. For each sample, productive Simpson clonality was calculated by taking the square root of Simpson's diversity index across productive rearrangements. Imported from immuneACCESS, the table was reduced by TCRdb to in-frame sequences with V and J called. These copies leave out some clones; in studies compared against another copy, an unresolved V gene accounts for under half, and the cause of the remainder is not known. V, J and clone size are taken as reported in that table, and D and trimming were inferred from the DNA itself. The sample table shows around 220,000 clones, and 70% to 85% are seen once. The ten largest clones represent 7.8% of the sample.

At one collaborating source in Seattle, patients were enrolled during active infection and were followed longitudinally through the course of disease. Collaborating institutions collected whole blood in K2EDTA tubes following their own protocols. For TCRbeta analysis, collaborators shipped samples as frozen whole blood, isolated PBMCs, or DNA extracted from either of those sample types. Input material: peripheral blood. The clonotype comes from a woman aged 80 or over with COVID-19, enrolled during active disease. The rearrangement combines TRBV7-2 with TRBJ1-1; 7 central bases correspond to TRBD1. The DNA sequence is as follows: TGTGCCAGCAGCTTAGTTGAGGGGGCGGGCACTGAAGCTTTCTTT. This codes for CASSLVEGAGTEAFF.